This is a list of T cell receptor beta chains from one sample in a study of T cell repertoires in cytomegalovirus infection. MiXCR was run by TCRdb on the reads, yielding one entry per CDR3 protein. The sample consists of roughly 90,000 distinct CDR3 sequences, about 29% of them appearing once. The antigens of these receptors remain unknown. Sequenced here: CD8+ T cells from cultured PBMCs, sampled from culture after CMV antigen stimulation. The source is a human donor in good health (CMV status not recorded). Some clones in this sample may be carry-over from other donors' samples. CDR3s include the opening cysteine and the closing phenylalanine or tryptophan. Fields, in order: V gene, J gene, CDR3 length, CDR3 protein.

TRBV12-3/TRBV12-4	TRBJ2-2	16	CASSPRQKMNTGELFF
TRBV3-1	TRBJ2-1	16	CASSPQGLRAYNEQFF
TRBV29-1	TRBJ2-1	15	CSVEDRGDSYNEQFF
TRBV5-4	TRBJ2-1	15	CASSFTGGAYNEQFF
TRBV28	TRBJ2-3	15	CASRGLAEPTDTQYF
TRBV12-3/TRBV12-4	TRBJ2-3	14	CASSWTGVGDTQYF
TRBV4-1	TRBJ1-2	14	CASGEQGILYGYTF
TRBV2	TRBJ1-1	12	CARGTANTEAFF
TRBV7-2	TRBJ2-5	11	CASSGLATQYF
TRBV12-3/TRBV12-4	TRBJ2-7	16	CASSSRGTPSSYEQYF
TRBV20-1	TRBJ2-3	17	CSAQGVAGGVVTDTQYF
TRBV5-1	TRBJ1-1	16	CASSPINQGKNTEAFF
TRBV28	TRBJ2-7	17	CASSFSPGRTVSYEQYF
TRBV27	TRBJ2-2	16	CASSQTGTGIPGELFF
TRBV28	TRBJ2-7	14	CASSWGQGFYEQYF
TRBV2	TRBJ2-7	15	CASRGRGQDAYEQYF
TRBV7-2	TRBJ1-1	16	CASSPYGTNMNTEAFF
TRBV20-1	TRBJ2-5	15	CSARDGGGGRRTQYF
TRBV12-5	TRBJ2-3	14	CASGLGSRTDTQYF
TRBV7-4	TRBJ1-1	16	CASSLLGVTRDTEAFF
TRBV19	TRBJ2-7	14	CASSIMGTPYEQYF
TRBV5-3	TRBJ2-3	15	CASSRTGPGTDTQYF
TRBV11-2	TRBJ1-1	12	CASSSYSTEAFF
TRBV5-6	TRBJ2-2	17	CASSLFWDRDGTGELFF
TRBV11-2	TRBJ2-1	16	CASSLSRTVLYNEQFF
TRBV15	TRBJ2-3	14	CATSLASGWDTQYF
TRBV10-3	TRBJ2-2	15	CAINGGGPNTGELFF
TRBV2	TRBJ2-7	16	CASSEGSSIVFNEQYF
TRBV7-6	TRBJ2-7	13	CASRPPGGDEQYF
TRBV27	TRBJ2-3	17	CASSLQTGQEFTDTQYF
TRBV4-1	TRBJ2-5	13	CASREPSGETQYF
TRBV5-6	TRBJ1-1	14	CASSPEGLNTEAFF
TRBV7-9	TRBJ2-7	13	CASSLVARWEQYF
TRBV7-9	TRBJ2-3	15	CASEAQTSGRNTQYF
TRBV12-3/TRBV12-4	TRBJ1-5	14	CASSLWGTNQPQHF
TRBV7-8	TRBJ1-5	16	CASSLGSRSLLQPQHF
TRBV20-1	TRBJ1-1	13	CSARGSQNTEAFF
TRBV24-1	TRBJ2-1	14	CATSRRGYGDEQFF
TRBV7-6	TRBJ1-1	13	CASSEAADTEAFF
TRBV5-6	TRBJ1-2	16	CASSLTYRVASYGYTF
TRBV6-1	TRBJ2-7	13	CASSEWSGHEQYF
TRBV4-1	TRBJ1-5	13	CASSQSFNQPQHF
TRBV4-1	TRBJ2-7	15	CASSQQHTGGYEQYF
TRBV29-1	TRBJ2-1	14	CSVEGGRTYNEQFF
TRBV27	TRBJ1-3	15	CASADRLGSGNTIYF
TRBV27	TRBJ2-1	16	CASSSLGAGGYNEQFF
TRBV4-1	TRBJ2-3	17	CASSHPKGGAGTDTQYF
TRBV20-1	TRBJ2-5	15	CSATRTGTSGETQYF
TRBV6-1	TRBJ2-3	16	CASTWGRDRSTDTQYF
TRBV19	TRBJ1-1	15	CASSTLLAGDTEAFF
TRBV2	TRBJ1-4	13	CASEEGAEEKLFF
TRBV11-2	TRBJ2-3	17	CASSLDPGLAGGVKEYF
TRBV12-3/TRBV12-4	TRBJ1-1	14	CASSFGGLNTEAFF
TRBV6-5	TRBJ1-1	16	CASSSNQHVPNTEAFF
TRBV7-9	TRBJ2-7	12	CASRGQSYEQYF
TRBV4-1	TRBJ2-5	13	CASSQEIGETQYF
TRBV6-1	TRBJ1-1	14	CASSSTGANTEAFF
TRBV6-6	TRBJ1-5	14	CASSYSEWQWPQHF
TRBV7-6	TRBJ1-1	17	CASSPFRQGAGNTEAFF
TRBV24-1	TRBJ2-2	16	CATSDETDSYTGELFF